The 21 T cell receptor beta chains in this list originate from one sample, sequenced in a study of blood T cell repertoires in COVID-19. Measured with immunoSEQ multiplex PCR; TCRdb has only the in-frame clones, and not every one. The sample records about 250,000 clones, roughly 80% being singletons. Sequenced sample: PBMCs or T cells enriched from blood (not recorded which). The receptors were gathered from a man in his forties or fifties who had been exposed to COVID-19.

J is TRBJ1-1 and V is TRBV5-4, with TRBD1 identical over 9 bases. V gave up 4 bases and J gave up 5 bases; unmatched junction bases: 6. The CDR3 contains 14 residues. The germline CDR1 and CDR2 sequences are SGHNT and YYREEE (reference sequence). The CDR3 here is CASSAMTGGTEAFF. CDR3 sequence (DNA): TGTGCCAGCAGCGCAATGACAGGGGGGACTGAAGCTTTCTTT.

The chain links TRBV11-2 to TRBJ2-5, with TRBD2 identical over 8 bases. This CDR3 region has 15 residues. Germline V gives CDR1 SGHAT, CDR2 FQNNGV. V lost 1 base to trimming and J lost 5 bases; unmatched junction nucleotides: 6. The CDR3 loop is CASSLGGLVLETQYF. The CDR3 coding sequence is TGTGCCAGCAGCTTAGGGGGACTAGTTTTGGAGACCCAGTACTTC.

V is TRBV5-5 and J is TRBJ2-3, with TRBD2 identical over 10 bases. Germline CDR1 SGHKS, CDR2 YYEKEE (reference sequence). Trimming took 4 bases from V and 4 from J; bases not matched to a gene: 6. The length of the CDR3 is 15 residues. CDR3 nucleotide sequence: TGTGCCAGCAGCCAAACTAGCGGGACCCCAGATACGCAGTATTTT. As protein: CASSQTSGTPDTQYF.

This rearrangement joins TRBV30 to TRBJ2-4; no reliable D call. Trimming took off 2 bases at V and 2 bases at J, with 10 bases between the two ends. The CDR3 is 14 amino acids. Germline V gene data show CDR1 as GTSNPN and CDR2 as SVGIG (reference sequence). This CDR3 reads CAWSSGPTKNIQYF. The CDR3 DNA reads as TGTGCCTGGAGTAGTGGCCCAACCAAAAACATTCAGTACTTC.

V and J are TRBV19 and TRBJ2-1, with D maybe TRBD2 (6 bases). The CDR3 covers 15 residues. Trimming removed 5 bases from V and 8 bases from J, with 19 bases in between. Germline V gene data show CDR1 as LNHDA and CDR2 as SQIVND (reference sequence). The CDR3 DNA follows: TGTGCCAGTAGTGTAGCGGTCCATTCCGGGGATGAGCAGTTCTTC. Its protein is CASSVAVHSGDEQFF.

The V and J genes are TRBV4-1 and TRBJ2-1, with TRBD2 matching over 13 bases. Germline V gene lookup returns CDR1 MGHRA and CDR2 YSYEKL. The CDR3 totals 15 residues. After removal of 5 bases from V and 8 bases from J, the junction contained 6 bases not matched to a gene. CDR3 bases: TGCGCCAGCAGCTTCCGACTAGCGGGAGGCTATGAGCAGTTCTTC. It encodes CASSFRLAGGYEQFF.

The chain combines TRBV6-5 with TRBJ1-1, with D possibly TRBD1 on 5 matching bases. Germline V gene lookup returns CDR1 MNHEY and CDR2 SVGAGI. With 0 bases removed from V and 1 base from J, the gap between germline ends came to 6 bases. This CDR3 contains 14 residues. The CDR3 spells CASSYSTENTEAFF. In DNA form, the CDR3 reads TGTGCCAGCAGTTACTCGACAGAGAACACTGAAGCTTTCTTT.

The chain employs TRBV14 and TRBJ2-7; 14 bases are a match to TRBD2. Germline CDR1 SGHDN, CDR2 FVKESK. The CDR3 is made up of 15 amino acids. With V trimmed by 6 bases and J by 6 bases, 7 bases remained unmatched. CDR3 region: CASSRLAGGAAEQYF. CDR3 DNA: TGTGCCAGCAGTCGACTAGCGGGAGGGGCGGCCGAGCAGTACTTC.

The chain carries TRBV13 and TRBJ2-7, with 8 bases matching TRBD1. V trimming: 5 bases; J trimming: 5 bases; junction bases outside the gene matches: 11. CDR3 length equals 15 residues. Germline assignment: CDR1 PRHDT and CDR2 FYEKMQ (reference sequence). For the CDR3, the DNA is TGTGCCAGCAGCCCACCCTCCGGACAGGGTGACGAGCAGTACTTC. Translation gives CASSPPSGQGDEQYF. Variable domain in full (rest from reference TRBV13 and TRBJ2-7): AAGVIQSPRHLIKEKRETATLKCYPIPRHDTVYWYQQGPGQDPQFLISFYEKMQSDKGSIPDRFSAQQFSDYHSELNMSSLELGDSALYFCASSPPSGQGDEQYFGPGTRLTVT.

The V and J genes are TRBV2 and TRBJ2-3, with TRBD1 matching 11 bases. This CDR3 contains 14 residues. Looked up from germline, CDR1 is SNHLY and CDR2 is FYNNEI. V lost 9 bases, J lost 5 bases, and 7 bases stayed unmatched. CDR3 residues: CASWTGGSGDTQYF. The CDR3 nucleotides read TGTGCCAGTTGGACAGGGGGCTCGGGAGATACGCAGTATTTT.

Only a few counts were recorded for this clone. The chain recombines TRBV18 with TRBJ2-7; D uncertain. The germline gives CDR1 KGHSH, CDR2 LQKENI. Trimming stripped 0 bases from V and 9 bases from J, with 15 bases between. This CDR3 spans 14 amino acids. Here the CDR3 DNA reads TGTGCCAGCTCACCACCGGGCTCCCCCGGAAGGCAGTACTTC. Residues: CASSPPGSPGRQYF.

This clone was seen only once. This sequence joins TRBV25-1 and TRBJ2-7; no reliable D call. CDR3 length: 15 residues. The V gene lost 3 bases and the J gene lost 3 bases, with 15 bases spanning the gap. Looked up from germline, CDR1 is MGHDK and CDR2 is SYGVNS. In DNA form, the CDR3 reads TGTGCCAGCAGTGACGGGTCGGAAAATCTCTACGAGCAGTACTTC. This sequence encodes CASSDGSENLYEQYF.

The chain combines TRBV2 with TRBJ1-1; the D gene is possibly TRBD1 (6 bases). V was trimmed by 7 bases and J by 7 bases, leaving 13 bases between them. The CDR3 loop spans 12 amino acids. Germline lookup yields CDR1 SNHLY and CDR2 FYNNEI. In DNA, the CDR3 is TGTGCCAGCAACTATGGGGGCGGTGAAGCTTTCTTT. Its translation: CASNYGGGEAFF. Full variable domain (rest looked up from reference TRBV2 and TRBJ1-1): EPEVTQTPSHQVTQMGQEVILRCVPISNHLYFYWYRQILGQKVEFLVSFYNNEISEKSEIFDDQFSVERPDGSNFTLKIRSTKLEDSAMYFCASNYGGGEAFFGQGTRLTVV.

This clone was recorded once. V is TRBV5-8 and J is TRBJ1-3, with D possibly TRBD1 on 5 matching bases. Germline CDR1 is SGHTS and CDR2 is YDEGEE. This CDR3 contains 15 residues. Trimming cost V 0 bases and J 11 bases, with 18 bases left between them. Here the CDR3 reads CASSLGVVGSRAIYF. The CDR3 bases are TGTGCCAGCAGCTTGGGAGTTGTTGGGTCCAGGGCCATATATTTT.

This clone was seen only a few times. This chain links TRBV4-2 with TRBJ2-7; perhaps TRBD1 as D (5 bases). The CDR3 extends over 15 amino acids. Trimming took off 0 bases at V and 2 bases at J, with 11 bases between the two ends. The germline gives CDR1 LGHNA, CDR2 YNFKEQ. In nucleotides, the CDR3 is TGTGCCAGCAGCCAAGATCAGGACAAACCCTACGAGCAGTACTTC. This codes for CASSQDQDKPYEQYF.

The rearrangement links TRBV19 to TRBJ2-5; 7 bases map to TRBD1. Germline CDR1 LNHDA, CDR2 SQIVND (reference sequence). V gave up 4 bases and J gave up 1 base; unmatched junction bases: 9. This CDR3 spans 16 amino acids. This CDR3 is CASSTLPGTAQETQYF. As DNA, the CDR3 is TGTGCCAGTAGTACCCTCCCCGGGACAGCCCAAGAGACCCAGTACTTC.

This clone was counted a single time. An end of the junction does not agree with germline; a read error may underlie this. The chain employs TRBV7-7 and TRBJ2-1; 8 bases align to TRBD2. Germline V gene sequence: CDR1 SSHAT, CDR2 FNYEAQ (reference sequence). The CDR3 is 16 residues long. CDR3 bases: TGTGCTAGCAGCCCGGGGACGGACGCGGGGGGCGATGAGCAGTTCTTC. It translates to CASSPGTDAGGDEQFF.

The chain employs TRBV27 and TRBJ2-1, with 10 nucleotides matching TRBD2. The CDR3 is made up of 16 amino acids. After removal of 4 bases from V and 7 bases from J, the junction contained 10 bases not matched to a gene. Germline CDR1 reads MNHEY; CDR2 reads SMNVEV (reference sequence). The CDR3 sequence is CASSSPSGRVGNEQFF. CDR3 in DNA: TGTGCCAGCAGTTCCCCCAGCGGGAGGGTCGGTAATGAGCAGTTCTTC.

On this clone: The junction differs from germline at one of its ends, possibly a read error. The chain couples TRBV7-7 to TRBJ2-1; perhaps TRBD2 as D (6 bases). The germline gives CDR1 SSHAT, CDR2 FNYEAQ (reference sequence). The CDR3 consists of 15 residues. CDR3: CASSLVDSGNNEQFF. The CDR3 DNA is TGTGCTAGCAGCTTAGTCGATAGCGGAAACAATGAGCAGTTCTTC.

This clone was seen a handful of times. V usage is TRBV3-1 (or the pseudogene TRBV3-2) and J usage is TRBJ2-1; 12 bases agree with TRBD2. The germline V gene has CDR1 LGHDT and CDR2 YNNKEL (reference sequence). The CDR3 has 15 residues. Trimming removed 0 bases from V and 15 bases from J; junction bases left unmatched: 9. The CDR3: CASSQDRLAGAVRFF. CDR3 DNA sequence: TGTGCCAGCAGCCAAGACAGACTAGCGGGAGCCGTCCGGTTCTTC.

The chain is built from TRBV25-1 and TRBJ2-7; 14 nucleotides match TRBD2. Germline V lookup: CDR1 MGHDK, CDR2 SYGVNS. With V trimmed by 6 bases and J by 5 bases, 12 bases remained unmatched. This CDR3 region has 17 residues. The CDR3 sequence is CASSHIPGTSGSDEQYF. The CDR3 DNA follows: TGTGCCAGCAGCCACATCCCTGGGACTAGCGGGAGCGACGAGCAGTACTTC.